This record concerns one T cell receptor beta chain sequence. The antigen is undetermined. This sample stems from a study of identical twins. General study results and limits: Researchers reported weaker excess twin sharing in beta out-of-frame sequences.

Through template switching, a universal primer site was introduced, and the cDNA contained unique molecular identifiers. TCRdb reanalysed the 5' RACE reads using MiXCR and keeps one entry per CDR3 protein. In the table there are around 450,000 distinct CDR3 sequences, 12% to 15% of which are singletons. V shed 1 base and J shed 5 bases, with 18 bases lying between them. In germline, CDR1 is LNHNV, CDR2 YYDKDF (reference sequence). This CDR3 comprises 16 residues. These same data were also listed under a study on yellow fever vaccine responses in identical twins.

This TCR derives from a woman under 30 in good health. Sequenced sample: CD4+ T cells sorted from blood. The rearrangement joins TRBV15 to TRBJ2-7; TRBD1 is a possible D gene (7 bases). The CDR3 DNA reads TGTGCCACCAGCAGAGGGGGTGGAGGGGGCCTCGACGAGCAGTACTTC. Amino acid sequence: CATSRGGGGGLDEQYF.